This T cell receptor beta chain was identified during a study of T cells in localized non-small cell lung cancer. Study observations and caveats: Uninvolved adjacent lung showed the highest T cell clonality, exceeding tumor. Among blood samples, higher T cell density accompanied longer overall survival. Only one tumor region went through sequencing, so heterogeneity may still be there. Appearing in adjacent lung were a median about 50 of the top 100 tumor clones.

The CDR3 totals 13 residues. Germline V gene data show CDR1 as SGHAT and CDR2 as FQNNGV. V shed 0 bases and J shed 0 bases, with 3 bases lying between them. TCRdb keeps only in-frame clones here, not all; method: immunoSEQ multiplex PCR. The data contain about 25,000 clones, around nine tenths of them singletons. Of note for this clone: Its target is unknown.

This chain joins TRBV11-2 and TRBJ2-7; D is unclear. Here the sequenced sample was peripheral blood, taken before any cancer treatment. This TCR was sampled from a female donor aged 60 or older with stage I lung adenocarcinoma. In nucleotides, the CDR3 is TGTGCCAGCAGCTTAGACGGCTCCTACGAGCAGTACTTC. It codes for CASSLDGSYEQYF.